This entry lists 20 T cell receptor beta chains sequenced from one sample in a study of Tregs in tolerant kidney transplant recipients. Measured with immunoSEQ multiplex PCR; TCRdb has only the in-frame clones, and not every one. Found here are roughly 70,000 clones, around 83% of them singletons; the top ten hold around 4%. The sequenced material came from CD4+ T cells from blood. The receptors were gathered from a human donor in good health.

This chain connects TRBV2 to TRBJ1-1; a weak D match, TRBD1 (6 bases). This CDR3 has 15 amino acids. Germline assignment: CDR1 SNHLY and CDR2 FYNNEI. The V and J ends lost 5 bases and 3 bases respectively, with 16 bases between them. CDR3 in amino acids: CASSSTEQGYTEAFF. DNA of the CDR3: TGTGCCAGCAGTTCAACGGAACAGGGTTACACTGAAGCTTTCTTT.

The rearrangement links TRBV7-3 to TRBJ2-1; no reliable D call. Germline V lookup: CDR1 SGHTA, CDR2 FQGTGA. This CDR3 comprises 14 residues. Trimming took 2 bases from V and 8 from J, leaving 13 bases between them. In DNA, the CDR3 is TGTGCCAGCAGCTTATCCCCCCGATCAGATGAGCAGTTCTTC. Amino acid sequence: CASSLSPRSDEQFF.

This sequence joins TRBV4-2 and TRBJ1-5; a weak D match, TRBD1 (6 bases). The CDR3 is 15 amino acids. CDR1 is LGHNA and CDR2 is YNFKEQ in the germline V gene. V was shortened by 0 bases and J by 7 bases, with 13 bases between the two germline ends. The CDR3 is CASSQDLRGGQPQHF. CDR3 sequence (DNA): TGTGCCAGCAGCCAAGATCTCAGGGGAGGACAGCCCCAGCATTTT.

Only a few counts were recorded for this clone. The chain employs TRBV2 and TRBJ1-2; D perhaps matches TRBD1 (5 bases). Germline CDR1 reads SNHLY; CDR2 reads FYNNEI. Trimming cost V 6 bases and J 4 bases, with 18 bases left between them. This CDR3 contains 15 residues. The CDR3 DNA reads TGTGCCAGCAGCGCCGAAGACAGCTTAACCTATGGCTACACCTTC. This sequence encodes CASSAEDSLTYGYTF. Based on the CDR3 plus reference TRBV2 and TRBJ1-2, the full variable domain is EPEVTQTPSHQVTQMGQEVILRCVPISNHLYFYWYRQILGQKVEFLVSFYNNEISEKSEIFDDQFSVERPDGSNFTLKIRSTKLEDSAMYFCASSAEDSLTYGYTFGSGTRLTVV.

The rearrangement joins TRBV28 to TRBJ2-2; no clear D. Per germline, CDR1 MDHEN and CDR2 SYDVKM. The V end was cut by 3 bases, the J end by 8 bases, with 7 bases between. This CDR3 comprises 12 residues. The CDR3 reads CASSFRVGELFF. CDR3 in DNA: TGTGCCAGCAGTTTTCGGGTGGGGGAGCTGTTTTTT.

The genes are TRBV5-5 and TRBJ1-4, with 9 bases identical to TRBD1. The CDR3 covers 14 residues. V was clipped by 2 bases and J by 8 bases; unmatched bases: 4. The germline gives CDR1 SGHKS, CDR2 YYEKEE (reference sequence). CDR3 sequence: CASSFPGTGEKLFF. CDR3 coding DNA: TGTGCCAGCAGCTTCCCCGGGACAGGGGAAAAACTGTTTTTT.

The table lists this clone with a few counts. V usage is TRBV7-2 and J usage is TRBJ2-5; D might be TRBD1 (6 bases). Germline loops: CDR1 SGHTA, CDR2 FQGNSA. Trimming removed 6 bases from V and 5 bases from J, with 7 bases in between. The CDR3 extends over 11 amino acids. As DNA, the CDR3 is TGTGCCAGCAGGGGACATGAGACCCAGTACTTC. Protein product: CASRGHETQYF.

The V call is TRBV30, the J call TRBJ1-4; 9 bases fit TRBD1. Unmatched junction bases numbered 8, after V lost 8 bases and J lost 7 bases. This CDR3 comprises 13 residues. The V gene's germline CDR1 is GTSNPN and CDR2 SVGIG (reference sequence). The CDR3: CALTGTGTEKLFF. DNA for the CDR3: TGTGCCCTAACCGGGACAGGGACTGAAAAACTGTTTTTT.

This chain uses TRBV29-1 with TRBJ1-1, with TRBD1 as a possible D gene (6 bases). This CDR3 is built from 16 residues. In germline, CDR1 is SQVTM, CDR2 ANQGSEA. Trimming pared 5 bases from V and 4 bases from J, leaving 23 bases between. The CDR3: CSVWGAGGGRVTEAFF. The DNA for the CDR3 is TGCAGCGTTTGGGGAGCTGGGGGCGGCCGTGTCACTGAAGCTTTCTTT. Looking up the rest from reference TRBV29-1 and TRBJ1-1 gives the full variable domain: SAVISQKPSRDICQRGTSLTIQCQVDSQVTMMFWYRQQPGQSLTLIATANQGSEATYESGFVIDKFPISRPNLTFSTLTVSNMSPEDSSIYLCSVWGAGGGRVTEAFFGQGTRLTVV.

Only a few counts were recorded for this clone. J is TRBJ2-1 and V is TRBV18; 8 nucleotides agree with TRBD2. Germline lookup yields CDR1 KGHSH and CDR2 LQKENI. The CDR3 has 14 amino acids. The V and J ends lost 3 bases and 10 bases, in that order; junction bases with no gene match: 8. The chain's CDR3 is CASSPPGLGEEQFF. The DNA for the CDR3 is TGTGCCAGCTCACCCCCGGGACTAGGAGAAGAGCAGTTCTTC.

This rearrangement joins TRBV5-1 to TRBJ2-3; D is undetermined. V was pared by 4 bases and J by 6 bases, with 9 bases between. This CDR3 comprises 12 residues. The germline gives CDR1 SGHRS, CDR2 YFSETQ. Here the CDR3 DNA reads TGCGCCAGCAGCCCTGACTTCGATACGCAGTATTTT. Translated: CASSPDFDTQYF.

The chain carries TRBV6-5 and TRBJ1-2, with D unresolved. This CDR3 is 13 amino acids long. The V gene's germline CDR1 is MNHEY and CDR2 SVGAGI. V lost 6 bases, J lost 4 bases, and 12 bases lay in between. CDR3: CASSNGLGYGYTF. CDR3 in DNA: TGTGCCAGCAGCAACGGGTTAGGCTATGGCTACACCTTC.

This chain links TRBV7-8 with TRBJ1-2; 7 bases line up with TRBD1. The CDR3 covers 15 residues. Germline CDR1 and CDR2: SGHVS and FQNEAQ. Trimming cost V 5 bases and J 4 bases; bases outside gene matches: 10. The CDR3 DNA sequence: TGTGCCAGCAGCCAATTTCACAGGGGAGGCTATGGCTACACCTTC. It encodes CASSQFHRGGYGYTF.

This clone has only a few counts. V gene TRBV30 combines with J gene TRBJ2-2; 13 bases map to TRBD2. V was pared by 3 bases and J by 2 bases, with 9 bases of the junction left unmatched. CDR1 is GTSNPN and CDR2 is SVGIG in the germline V gene (reference sequence). The CDR3 consists of 18 residues. The CDR3 protein is CAWSLLAGGLINTGELFF. The CDR3 nucleotides are TGTGCCTGGAGCTTACTAGCGGGAGGGTTGATTAACACCGGGGAGCTGTTTTTT.

The rearrangement joins TRBV19 to TRBJ1-5; D gene unclear. There are 15 residues in the CDR3. Per germline, CDR1 LNHDA and CDR2 SQIVND (reference sequence). V was trimmed by 0 bases and J by 9 bases, leaving 15 bases between them. The CDR3 DNA reads as TGTGCCAGTAGTATAGATGAAAATGTATTAGGGCCCCAGCATTTT. It translates to CASSIDENVLGPQHF.

This chain joins TRBV29-1 and TRBJ2-7; TRBD1 agrees at 7 bases. The CDR3 spans 12 residues. The junction had 4 bases not matched to a gene; V was cut back by 7 bases and J by 1 base. Germline loops: CDR1 SQVTM, CDR2 ANQGSEA. As DNA, the CDR3 is TGCAGCGGCCGGGACAGTTCCTACGAGCAGTACTTC. Its protein is CSGRDSSYEQYF.

The V call is TRBV2, the J call TRBJ2-5; 7 bases match TRBD2. The germline V gene has CDR1 SNHLY and CDR2 FYNNEI. The CDR3 runs 14 residues. With 7 bases clipped from V and 4 bases from J, the junction kept 9 bases outside the gene matches. The CDR3 bases are TGTGCCAGCATCGCGGGGGTGGGGAGAGAGACCCAGTACTTC. Translated, it gives CASIAGVGRETQYF.

This rearrangement joins TRBV2 to TRBJ1-1; TRBD1 aligns across 9 bases. The germline CDR1 and CDR2 sequences are SNHLY and FYNNEI. The trim removed 8 bases at V and 4 bases at J, leaving 8 bases unmatched. The CDR3 sequence is 14 residues long. The CDR3 DNA is TGTGCCAGCCTACCCGGACAGGGGTTCACTGAAGCTTTCTTT. The encoded protein is CASLPGQGFTEAFF.

This clone is medium-sized. The chain couples TRBV14 to TRBJ1-2; D is uncertain. This CDR3 has 12 residues. CDR1 is SGHDN, CDR2 FVKESK, per germline. V was trimmed by 1 base and J by 8 bases, leaving 8 bases between them. The CDR3: CASSQASGGYTF. CDR3 DNA sequence: TGTGCCAGCAGCCAAGCTTCGGGCGGCTACACCTTC.

The rearrangement joins TRBV30 to TRBJ1-1; no firm D call. The CDR3 sequence is 12 residues long. CDR1 is GTSNPN and CDR2 is SVGIG in the germline V gene (reference sequence). V shed 3 bases and J shed 3 bases, with 8 bases lying between them. This chain's CDR3 is CAWSVEYTEAFF. The CDR3 DNA is TGTGCCTGGAGCGTGGAGTACACTGAAGCTTTCTTT.